This T cell receptor (beta chain) comes out of a study of blood T cell repertoires in COVID-19. Sequencing used immunoSEQ multiplex PCR; TCRdb keeps in-frame clones, though not all of them. Of roughly 110,000 clones listed, roughly 76% are singletons. Germline V gives CDR1 SGHTA, CDR2 FQGTGA. The CDR3 extends over 16 amino acids. The V and J ends lost 4 bases and 2 bases respectively, with 15 bases between them. The clonotype was recovered from a human donor in a cohort sampled during active COVID-19. The chain is built from TRBV7-3 and TRBJ2-1; possibly TRBD2 for D (6 bases). Sample: peripheral blood. The chain's CDR3 is CASSSGTGTPYNEQFF. In nucleotides, the CDR3 is TGTGCCAGCAGCTCAGGAACCGGGACTCCCTACAATGAGCAGTTCTTC.